This TCR beta chain was captured by sequencing in a study of brain T cells in children with intractable seizures. Generated by immunoSEQ multiplex PCR, the TCRdb table keeps only in-frame clones and is missing some. The repertoire holds just under 65,000 clones, with 95% to 96% as singletons. Before surgery, patients took at least one anti-epileptic drug. The source was peripheral blood, collected at surgery. This clonotype originated in a boy less than two years old with focal cortical dysplasia and intractable seizures.

CDR3 amino acids: CASSPDQDTEAFF. The CDR3 nucleotides read TGTGCCAGCTCACCAGATCAAGACACTGAAGCTTTCTTT. This chain connects TRBV18 to TRBJ1-1; D remains ambiguous. The CDR3 totals 13 residues. The V end was cut by 2 bases, the J end by 3 bases, with 7 bases between. Germline assignment: CDR1 KGHSH and CDR2 LQKENI.